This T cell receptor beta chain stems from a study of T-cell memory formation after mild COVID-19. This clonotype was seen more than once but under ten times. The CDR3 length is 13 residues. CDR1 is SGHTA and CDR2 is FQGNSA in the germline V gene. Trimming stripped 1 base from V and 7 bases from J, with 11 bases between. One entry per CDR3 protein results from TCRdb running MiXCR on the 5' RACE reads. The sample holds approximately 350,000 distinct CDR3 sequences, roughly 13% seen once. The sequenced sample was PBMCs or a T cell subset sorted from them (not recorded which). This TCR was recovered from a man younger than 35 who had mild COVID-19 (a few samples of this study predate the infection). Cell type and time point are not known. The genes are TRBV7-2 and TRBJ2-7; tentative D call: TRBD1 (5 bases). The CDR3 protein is CASSLVGPREQYF. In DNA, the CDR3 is TGTGCCAGCAGCTTAGTGGGGCCGAGGGAGCAGTACTTC.